Sequencing of this T cell receptor (beta chain) was carried out in a study of CD8 T cells in Susac syndrome. Random hexamers primed reverse transcription of about 0.45 to 1 ug RNA. immunoSEQ multiplex PCR amplified TCR beta CDR3 across 54 Vbeta, 13 Jbeta. TCRdb ran MiXCR on the immunoSEQ multiplex PCR reads and lists one entry per CDR3 protein. The sample has about 440,000 distinct CDR3 sequences, around 83% seen once. The CDR3 has 16 residues. V was cut by 6 bases and J by 0 bases, with 17 bases left in between. CDR1 is MDHEN, CDR2 SYDVKM, per germline. This clonotype has just one count. The rearrangement uses TRBV28 and TRBJ1-2; a weak D match, TRBD1 (6 bases). The TCR comes from a human donor with multiple sclerosis. Sequencing used CD8+ T cells from PBMCs. The CDR3 bases are TGTGCCAGCAGCCTGAGGGGGAACCCCCCTAACTATGGCTACACCTTC. Translation: CASSLRGNPPNYGYTF.